This T cell receptor beta chain was captured by sequencing in a study of cytomegalovirus exposure and HLA in healthy donors. In germline, CDR1 is SGHRS, CDR2 YFSETQ. Trimming took 4 bases from V and 8 from J; bases not matched to a gene: 5. This CDR3 contains 14 residues. Amplification used 60 Vbeta primers and 13 Jbeta primers. Some clones are missing from TCRdb's copy, which holds only in-frame ones; the method was immunoSEQ multiplex PCR. The top ten clones hold nearly 10% of a sample with approximately 70,000 clones, about 71% of them seen once. The V call is TRBV5-1, the J call TRBJ2-2; 10 positions match TRBD1. What was sequenced was PBMCs. The source is a woman in her forties or fifties in good health and CMV-seropositive. CDR3 bases: TGCGCCAGCAGCCTCGACAGGGGGCTAGGGGAGCTGTTTTTT. Translating gives CASSLDRGLGELFF.